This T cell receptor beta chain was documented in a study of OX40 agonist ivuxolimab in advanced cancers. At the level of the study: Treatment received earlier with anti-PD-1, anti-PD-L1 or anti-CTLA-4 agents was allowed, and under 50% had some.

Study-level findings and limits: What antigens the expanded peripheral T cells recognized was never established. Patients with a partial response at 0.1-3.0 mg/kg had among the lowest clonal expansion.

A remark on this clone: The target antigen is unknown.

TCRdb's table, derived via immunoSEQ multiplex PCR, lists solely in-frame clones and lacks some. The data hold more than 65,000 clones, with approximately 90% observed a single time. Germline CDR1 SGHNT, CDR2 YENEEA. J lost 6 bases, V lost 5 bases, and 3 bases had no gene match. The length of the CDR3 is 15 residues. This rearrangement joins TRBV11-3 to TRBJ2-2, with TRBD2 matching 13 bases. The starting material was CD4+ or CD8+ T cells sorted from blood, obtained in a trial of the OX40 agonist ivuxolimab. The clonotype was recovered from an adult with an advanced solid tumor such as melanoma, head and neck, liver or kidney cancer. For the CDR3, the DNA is TGTGCCAGCAGCCCCGGGACTAGCGGGGCCGGGGAGCTGTTTTTT. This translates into CASSPGTSGAGELFF.